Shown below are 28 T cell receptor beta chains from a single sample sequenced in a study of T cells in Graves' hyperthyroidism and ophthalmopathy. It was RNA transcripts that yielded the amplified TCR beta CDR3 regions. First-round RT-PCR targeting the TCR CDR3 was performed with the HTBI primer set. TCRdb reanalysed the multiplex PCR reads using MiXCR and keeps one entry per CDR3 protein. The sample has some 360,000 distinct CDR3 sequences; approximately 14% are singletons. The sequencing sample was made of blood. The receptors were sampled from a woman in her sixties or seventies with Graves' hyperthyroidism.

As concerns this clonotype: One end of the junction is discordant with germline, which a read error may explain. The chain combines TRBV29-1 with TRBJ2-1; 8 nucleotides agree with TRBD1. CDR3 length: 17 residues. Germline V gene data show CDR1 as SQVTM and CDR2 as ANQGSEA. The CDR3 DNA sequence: TGCAGCGTCTTACCCTCAGCGACAGGGGTGTGGGACAATGGGCAGTTCTTC. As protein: CSVLPSATGVWDNGQFF.

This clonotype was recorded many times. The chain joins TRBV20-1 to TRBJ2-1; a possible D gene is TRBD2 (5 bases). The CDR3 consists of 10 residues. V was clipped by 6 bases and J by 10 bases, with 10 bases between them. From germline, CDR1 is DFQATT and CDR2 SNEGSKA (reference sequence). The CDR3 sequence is CSAGLAEQFF. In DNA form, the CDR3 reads TGCAGTGCAGGACTGGCGGAGCAGTTCTTC.

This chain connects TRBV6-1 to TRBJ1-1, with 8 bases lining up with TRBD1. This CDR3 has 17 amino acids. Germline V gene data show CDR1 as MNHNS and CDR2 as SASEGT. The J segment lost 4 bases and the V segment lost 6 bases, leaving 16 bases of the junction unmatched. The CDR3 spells CASRPDRGGPLVTEAFF. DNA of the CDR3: TGTGCCAGCAGACCCGACAGGGGCGGACCTCTGGTCACTGAAGCTTTCTTT.

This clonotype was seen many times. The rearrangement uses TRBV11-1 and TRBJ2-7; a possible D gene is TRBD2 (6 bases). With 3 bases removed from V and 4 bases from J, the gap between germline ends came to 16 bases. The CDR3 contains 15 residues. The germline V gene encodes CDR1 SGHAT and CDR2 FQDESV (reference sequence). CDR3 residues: CASSFHSGLKYEQYF. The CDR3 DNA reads TGTGCCAGCAGCTTTCATAGCGGTTTAAAATACGAGCAGTACTTC.

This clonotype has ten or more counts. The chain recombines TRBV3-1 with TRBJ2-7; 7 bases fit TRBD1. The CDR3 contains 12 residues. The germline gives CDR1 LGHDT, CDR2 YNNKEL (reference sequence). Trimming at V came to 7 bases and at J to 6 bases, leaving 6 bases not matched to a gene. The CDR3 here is CASTRQGSEQYF. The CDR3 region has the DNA TGTGCCAGCACCAGACAGGGTTCCGAGCAGTACTTC.

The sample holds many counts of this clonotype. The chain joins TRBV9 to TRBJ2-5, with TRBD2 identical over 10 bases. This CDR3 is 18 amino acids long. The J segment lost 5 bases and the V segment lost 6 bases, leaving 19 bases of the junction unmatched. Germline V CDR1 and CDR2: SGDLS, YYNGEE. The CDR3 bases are TGTGCCAGCACCCTAGGCCCCAGCGGGGGGGCACTGGGGGAGACCCAGTACTTC. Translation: CASTLGPSGGALGETQYF.

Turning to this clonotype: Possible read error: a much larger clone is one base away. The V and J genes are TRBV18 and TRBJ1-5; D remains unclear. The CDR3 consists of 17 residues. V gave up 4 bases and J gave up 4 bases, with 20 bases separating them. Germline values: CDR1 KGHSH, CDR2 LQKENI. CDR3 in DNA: TGTGCCAGCTCACAAATGGGCCCACGAGAGATAAATCAGCCCCAGCATTTT. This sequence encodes CASSQMGPREINQPQHF.

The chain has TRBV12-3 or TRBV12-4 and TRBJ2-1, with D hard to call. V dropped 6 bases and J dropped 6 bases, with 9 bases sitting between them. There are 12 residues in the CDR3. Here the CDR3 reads CASRGRANEQFF. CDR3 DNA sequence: TGTGCCAGCAGAGGGCGCGCCAATGAGCAGTTCTTC.

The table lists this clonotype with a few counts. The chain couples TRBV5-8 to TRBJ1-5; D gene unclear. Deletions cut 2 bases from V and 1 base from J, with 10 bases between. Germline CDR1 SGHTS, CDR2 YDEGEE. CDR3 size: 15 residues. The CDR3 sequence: CASSLHHGSNQPQHF. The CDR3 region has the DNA TGTGCCAGCAGCTTACACCACGGGAGCAATCAGCCCCAGCATTTT.

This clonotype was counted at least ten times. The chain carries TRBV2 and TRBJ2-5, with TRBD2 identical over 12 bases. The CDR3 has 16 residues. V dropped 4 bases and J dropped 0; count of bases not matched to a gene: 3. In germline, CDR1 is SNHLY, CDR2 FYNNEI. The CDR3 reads CASSVGLAGYQETQYF. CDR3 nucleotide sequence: TGTGCCAGCAGTGTCGGACTAGCGGGATACCAAGAGACCCAGTACTTC.

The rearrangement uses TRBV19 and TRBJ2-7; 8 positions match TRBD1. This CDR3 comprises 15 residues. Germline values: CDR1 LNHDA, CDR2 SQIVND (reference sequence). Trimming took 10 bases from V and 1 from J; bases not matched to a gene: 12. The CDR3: CAILPGQDLSYEQYF. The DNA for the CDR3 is TGTGCCATCCTACCGGGACAGGACCTTTCCTACGAGCAGTACTTC.

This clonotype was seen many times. The CDR3 reads CASSRSVNTEAFF. CDR3 DNA sequence: TGTGCCAGCAGCAGGTCCGTGAACACTGAAGCTTTCTTT. The genes are TRBV7-2 and TRBJ1-1; D remains ambiguous. This CDR3 is 13 amino acids long. The V end lost 5 bases, the J end lost 0 bases, and 7 bases lay between the germline ends. Germline-derived CDR1 and CDR2 are SGHTA and FQGNSA. Drawing the rest from reference TRBV7-2 and TRBJ1-1, the complete variable domain is GAGVSQSPSNKVTEKGKDVELRCDPISGHTALYWYRQSLGQGLEFLIYFQGNSAPDKSGLPSDRFSAERTGGSVSTLTIQRTQQEDSAVYLCASSRSVNTEAFFGQGTRLTVV.

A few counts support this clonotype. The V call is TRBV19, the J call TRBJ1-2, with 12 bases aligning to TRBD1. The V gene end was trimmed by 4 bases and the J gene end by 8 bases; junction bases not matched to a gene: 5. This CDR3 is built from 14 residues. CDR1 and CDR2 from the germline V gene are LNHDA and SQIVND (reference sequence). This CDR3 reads CASSRGQGADGYTF. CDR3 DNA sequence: TGTGCCAGTAGTAGGGGACAGGGGGCCGACGGCTACACCTTC.

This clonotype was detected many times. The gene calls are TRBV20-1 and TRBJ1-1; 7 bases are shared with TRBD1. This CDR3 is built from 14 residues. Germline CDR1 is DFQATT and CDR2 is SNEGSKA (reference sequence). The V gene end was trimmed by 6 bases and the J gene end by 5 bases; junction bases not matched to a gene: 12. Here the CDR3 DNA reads TGCAGTGCGAGCAATCAGGGGGTGAGGACTGAAGCTTTCTTT. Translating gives CSASNQGVRTEAFF.

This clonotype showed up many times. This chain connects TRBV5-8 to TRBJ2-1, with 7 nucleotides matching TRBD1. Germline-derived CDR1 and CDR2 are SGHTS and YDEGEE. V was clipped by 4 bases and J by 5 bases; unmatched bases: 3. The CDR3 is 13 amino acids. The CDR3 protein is CASSTGQNNEQFF. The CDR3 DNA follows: TGTGCCAGCAGCACGGGACAGAACAATGAGCAGTTCTTC.

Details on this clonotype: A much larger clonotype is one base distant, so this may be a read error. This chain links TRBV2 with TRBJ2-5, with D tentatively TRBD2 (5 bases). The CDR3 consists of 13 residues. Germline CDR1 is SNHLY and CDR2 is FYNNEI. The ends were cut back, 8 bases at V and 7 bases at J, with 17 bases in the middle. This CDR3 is CASGEFGGGTQYF. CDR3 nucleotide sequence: TGTGCCAGCGGGGAGTTCGGAGGAGGGACCCAGTACTTC.

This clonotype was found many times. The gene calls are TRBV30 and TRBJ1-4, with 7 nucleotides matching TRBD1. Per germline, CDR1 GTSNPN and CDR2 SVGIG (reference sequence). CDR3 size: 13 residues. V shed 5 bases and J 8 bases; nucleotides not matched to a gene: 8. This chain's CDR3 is CAWCRQGGEKLFF. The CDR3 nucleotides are TGTGCCTGGTGTAGACAGGGAGGAGAAAAACTGTTTTTT.

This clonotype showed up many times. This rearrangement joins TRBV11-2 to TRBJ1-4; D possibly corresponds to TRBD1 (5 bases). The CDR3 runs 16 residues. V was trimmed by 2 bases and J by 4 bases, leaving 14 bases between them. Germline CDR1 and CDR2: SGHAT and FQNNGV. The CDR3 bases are TGTGCCAGCAGCTTATTCTCGGGGACGTATAATGAAAAACTGTTTTTT. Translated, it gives CASSLFSGTYNEKLFF.

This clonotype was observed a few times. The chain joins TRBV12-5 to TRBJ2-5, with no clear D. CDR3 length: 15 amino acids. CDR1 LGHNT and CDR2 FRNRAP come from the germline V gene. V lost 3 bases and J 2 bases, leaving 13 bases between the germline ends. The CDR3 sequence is CASGFGVFVQETQYF. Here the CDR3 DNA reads TGTGCTAGTGGTTTTGGGGTCTTCGTTCAAGAGACCCAGTACTTC.

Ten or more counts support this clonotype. The CDR3: CASSPLGRLAGGYTF. CDR3 bases: TGTGCCAGCAGCCCCCTCGGACGTCTGGCGGGAGGCTACACCTTC. The V gene is TRBV7-9, the J gene TRBJ1-2; no definite D call. The length of the CDR3 is 15 residues. Germline loops: CDR1 SEHNR, CDR2 FQNEAQ (reference sequence). Trimming shortened V by 5 bases and J by 8 bases, and 21 bases separated the two germline ends.

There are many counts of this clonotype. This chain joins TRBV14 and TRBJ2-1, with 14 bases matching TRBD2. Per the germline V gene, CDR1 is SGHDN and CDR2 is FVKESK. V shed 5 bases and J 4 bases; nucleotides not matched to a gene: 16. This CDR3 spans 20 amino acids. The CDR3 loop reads CASSKHSASRLAGGYNEQFF. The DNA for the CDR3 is TGTGCCAGCAGCAAACATTCGGCCTCGCGACTAGCGGGAGGGTACAATGAGCAGTTCTTC.

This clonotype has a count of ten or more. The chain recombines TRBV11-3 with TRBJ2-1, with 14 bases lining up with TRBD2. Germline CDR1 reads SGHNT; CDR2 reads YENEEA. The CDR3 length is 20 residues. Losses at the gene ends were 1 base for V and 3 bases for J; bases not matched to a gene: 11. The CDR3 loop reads CASSLGAWTSGRYGYNEQFF. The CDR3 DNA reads TGTGCCAGCAGCTTAGGGGCGTGGACTAGCGGGAGGTACGGCTACAATGAGCAGTTCTTC.

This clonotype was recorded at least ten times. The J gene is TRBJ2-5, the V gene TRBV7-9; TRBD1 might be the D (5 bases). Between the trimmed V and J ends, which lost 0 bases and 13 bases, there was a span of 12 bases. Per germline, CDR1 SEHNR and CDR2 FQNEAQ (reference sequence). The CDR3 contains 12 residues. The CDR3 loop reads CASSLANQGLYF. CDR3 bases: TGTGCCAGCAGCTTAGCGAACCAGGGCCTGTACTTC.

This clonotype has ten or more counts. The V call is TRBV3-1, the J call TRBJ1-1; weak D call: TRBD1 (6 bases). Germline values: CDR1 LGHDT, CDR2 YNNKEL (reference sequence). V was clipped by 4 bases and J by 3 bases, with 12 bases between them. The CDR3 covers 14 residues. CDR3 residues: CASSREDRYTEAFF. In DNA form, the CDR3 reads TGTGCCAGCAGCCGAGAAGACAGGTACACTGAAGCTTTCTTT.

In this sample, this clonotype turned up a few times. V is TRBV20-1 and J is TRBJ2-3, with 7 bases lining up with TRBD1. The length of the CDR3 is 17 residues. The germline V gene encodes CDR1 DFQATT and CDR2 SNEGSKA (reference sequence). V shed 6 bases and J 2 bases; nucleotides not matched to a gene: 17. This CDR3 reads CSAFPPPGTGATDTQYF. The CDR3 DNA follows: TGCAGTGCGTTCCCCCCGCCAGGTACAGGGGCCACAGATACGCAGTATTTT.

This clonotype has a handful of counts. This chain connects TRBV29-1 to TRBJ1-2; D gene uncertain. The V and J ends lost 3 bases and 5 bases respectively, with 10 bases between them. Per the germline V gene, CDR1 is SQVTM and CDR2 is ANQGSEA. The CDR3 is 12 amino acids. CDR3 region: CSVDSVSYGYTF. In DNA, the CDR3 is TGCAGCGTTGACTCTGTTTCGTATGGCTACACCTTC.

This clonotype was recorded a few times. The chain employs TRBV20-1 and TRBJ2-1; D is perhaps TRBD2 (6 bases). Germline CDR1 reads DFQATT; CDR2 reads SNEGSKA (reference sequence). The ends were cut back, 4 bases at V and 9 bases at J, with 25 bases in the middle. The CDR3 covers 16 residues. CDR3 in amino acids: CSATTRLKGITSEQFF. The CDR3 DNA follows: TGCAGTGCTACGACTAGGTTGAAAGGTATTACGAGTGAGCAGTTCTTC.

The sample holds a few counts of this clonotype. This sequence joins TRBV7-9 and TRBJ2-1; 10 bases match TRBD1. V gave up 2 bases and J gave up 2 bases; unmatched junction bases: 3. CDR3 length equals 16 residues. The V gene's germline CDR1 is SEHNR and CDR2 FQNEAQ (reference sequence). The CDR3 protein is CASSLRGTGAYNEQFF. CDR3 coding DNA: TGTGCCAGCAGCTTACGCGGGACAGGGGCCTACAATGAGCAGTTCTTC.